This note documents a single T cell receptor (beta chain) sequence. Which antigen it targets is not known. No qualities accompany the bases; no much larger clone lies one base away. The V end gives up 1 base and the J end 0 bases, leaving 8 bases in the junction not matched to a gene. Including cysteine and phenylalanine, the CDR3 has 18 amino acids. The DNA shown is the 54-base CDR3, in frame from base 1. The germline V gene provides CDR1 SGHRS and CDR2 YFSETQ. These data come from a study of cytomegalovirus exposure and HLA in healthy donors (dated 2017 in TCRdb). Looking at the study overall: According to a later analysis, the roughly 130 validation repertoires were produced on the same platform as the roughly 700 repertoires of the first cohort. The aim of the study was to test whether cataloging public T cell receptors could identify signatures of past pathogen exposure. Along with the roughly 710-subject first cohort, a separate validation cohort of 120 different subjects was used. The study combined high-throughput TCR immunosequencing, statistical association of individual TCRs with disease status, and machine learning to predict cytomegalovirus infection status. The paper's findings and limits, for the study overall: The authors suggested that the approach could potentially be extended to other disease states and immunological phenotypes. Of the cluster scores, roughly 93% were above 0 in a later analysis, which found that TCRs clustered in the first cohort also tended to co-occur in the 120 or so validation repertoires. The study listed 150 to 200 TCR beta chains as associated with cytomegalovirus. Most TCR sequences were seen in very few donors, while some public TCRs were found in many individuals. Three of the identified cytomegalovirus-associated TCR beta chains were confirmed in vitro to be specific for cytomegalovirus antigens. The classifier was reported to diagnose cytomegalovirus status with high specificity and sensitivity in both the original cohort and the validation cohort. The validation cohort had no HLA typing available for a later analysis, so co-occurrence within that cohort was assessed over all 120 or so repertoires.

The donors were included in the validation cohort of approximately 130 subjects, a group kept apart from the roughly 670-subject first cohort. Library construction relied on the immunoSEQ multiplex PCR assay. Per the source publication's procedure: A statistical classification framework was developed to diagnose cytomegalovirus status using the catalog of TCR beta chain sequences. The table comes from immuneACCESS by way of TCRdb, which keeps in-frame sequences with V and J called. Part of the clones is missing from these tables; in studies checked, under half for an unresolved V gene and the rest for unknown reasons. V and J calls and clone size are given by that table; D and trimming were obtained from the DNA. For this sample the table gives about 150,000 clones, of which around 90% were detected only once. Roughly 3% of the sample is held by the ten biggest clonotypes.

Sequenced material: PBMCs. This receptor chain uses TRBV5-1 and TRBJ1-5; 9 of the junction bases match TRBD1. This clonotype was obtained from a man aged 18 to 30 in good health and CMV-seronegative. The CDR3 is CASSLMPGTGYSNQPQHF. The DNA sequence is TGCGCCAGCAGCTTGATGCCCGGGACAGGGTATAGCAATCAGCCCCAGCATTTT.